This T cell receptor beta chain was profiled in a study of cytomegalovirus exposure and HLA in healthy donors. The donors comprised healthy bone marrow donors. The PCR ran on 60 Vbeta and 13 Jbeta primers. Only in-frame clones appear in the TCRdb table, and some are missing; sequencing was by immunoSEQ multiplex PCR. The table records over 70,000 clones, about 84% of them present only once. The V gene lost 6 bases and the J gene lost 6 bases, with 12 bases spanning the gap. There are 12 residues in the CDR3. CDR1 and CDR2 (germline): MNHEY, SVGAGI. Sample: PBMCs. This chain uses TRBV6-5 with TRBJ2-7, with D possibly being TRBD1 (5 bases). This TCR came from a man between 18 and 29 years old in good health and CMV-seronegative. CDR3 nucleotide sequence: TGTGCCAGCAGCAGAGACAGTAGCGAGCAGTACTTC. Amino acids: CASSRDSSEQYF.